The clone carrying this T cell receptor (beta chain) appeared a few times. Its antigen is still unknown. Method: immunoSEQ multiplex PCR; TCRdb's copy keeps in-frame clones and lacks some. The top ten clones hold around 1.6% of a sample with 550,000 to 850,000 clones, roughly 70% of them seen once. This sample is part of a study of shared clonotypes between healthy human individuals. General observations from the study: Memory subsets generally showed smaller estimated richness than naive subsets did.

CDR1 and CDR2 (germline): MNHNS, SASEGT. CDR3 length: 14 residues. The ends were cut back, 1 base at V and 6 bases at J, with 13 bases in the middle. Participating donors were healthy, HIV-negative adults free of recent acute infections or vaccinations. The sequenced sample consisted of memory CD4+ T cells sorted from blood. Stated subset: CD45RA-negative fraction. The J gene is TRBJ2-7, the V gene TRBV6-1; D is ambiguous. This TCR was recovered from a woman in her thirties in good health. The CDR3 loop is CASSEDGRSREQYF. DNA for the CDR3: TGTGCCAGCAGTGAAGATGGACGGTCCCGCGAGCAGTACTTC.